The TCR beta chain under discussion was sequenced for a study of blood T cell repertoires in COVID-19. The overall study: Samples came from the United States, Italy and Spain, spanning acute and convalescent COVID-19.

TCRdb's copy holds only in-frame clones and misses some; the assay was immunoSEQ multiplex PCR. Of some 300,000 clones listed, approximately 90% were seen once; the top ten hold roughly 6.3%. The germline V gene has CDR1 ENHRY and CDR2 SYGVKD. CDR3 length equals 15 residues. The ends lost 4 bases at V and 0 bases at J; junction bases unmatched: 6. This clonotype was obtained from a woman between 45 and 65 years old with COVID-19, enrolled during active disease. The material sequenced was peripheral blood. The chain recombines TRBV10-3 with TRBJ2-7, with 7 bases identical to TRBD1. In DNA, the CDR3 is TGTGCCATCAGTGCCTTGACAGGGAACTCCTACGAGCAGTACTTC. As protein: CAISALTGNSYEQYF.